Listed here are 22 T cell receptor beta chains from one sample, sequenced in a study of vaccination effects on CD4 cells after COVID-19. Viral peptide pools were used in the ViraFEST assay to expand antigen-specific CD4+ T cells, and sequencing came afterward. With approximately ten days of culture completed, CD4+ T cells were isolated. Assay used: immunoSEQ multiplex PCR; TCRdb lists only in-frame clones, some missing. The sample lists about 61,000 clones; roughly 76% were seen once. These TCRs are of unknown antigen specificity. The starting material was CD4+ T cells from PBMCs cultured with HCoV-229E spike peptides, obtained before COVID-19 vaccination. These receptors all stem from a human donor who received a COVID-19 vaccine.

This clone was seen once. The chain has TRBV12-5 and TRBJ2-1; 9 positions match TRBD1. Germline values: CDR1 LGHNT, CDR2 FRNRAP. After removal of 6 bases from V and 9 bases from J, the junction contained 6 bases not matched to a gene. The CDR3 covers 13 residues. The CDR3 is CASGPTGGGEQFF. The DNA of the CDR3 is TGTGCTAGTGGCCCTACAGGGGGCGGTGAGCAGTTCTTC.

The chain joins TRBV24-1 to TRBJ2-1; TRBD2 aligns across 9 bases. From germline, CDR1 is KGHDR and CDR2 SFDVKD. The CDR3 spans 18 residues. The trim removed 9 bases at V and 8 bases at J, leaving 22 bases unmatched. The CDR3 coding sequence is TGTGCCACCGCTGCTAGCGGGGCCCGAGTGGAGGAGGGAGATGAGCAGTTCTTC. Its translation: CATAASGARVEEGDEQFF.

This chain connects TRBV27 to TRBJ1-5; maybe TRBD1 (5 bases). The germline gives CDR1 MNHEY, CDR2 SMNVEV (reference sequence). This CDR3 has 13 residues. V lost 6 bases and J 3 bases, leaving 9 bases between the germline ends. CDR3 DNA sequence: TGTGCCAGCAGACAGGACTACAATCAGCCCCAGCATTTT. Translating gives CASRQDYNQPQHF.

This clone was counted a few times. The chain employs TRBV7-9 and TRBJ1-3; 10 nucleotides line up with TRBD1. The CDR3 is 17 amino acids. The ends lost 2 bases at V and 4 bases at J; junction bases unmatched: 8. Germline V gene data show CDR1 as SEHNR and CDR2 as FQNEAQ (reference sequence). The CDR3 DNA follows: TGTGCCAGCAGCTTATTCCCTGACAGGGGGCAAGGAAACACCATATATTTT. Translated, it gives CASSLFPDRGQGNTIYF.

V gene TRBV28 combines with J gene TRBJ1-3; no reliable D call. V lost 7 bases and J 0 bases, leaving 10 bases between the germline ends. Germline assignment: CDR1 MDHEN and CDR2 SYDVKM. The CDR3 has 14 amino acids. The DNA for the CDR3 is TGTGCCAGCAACCCCGCGAGCTCTGGAAACACCATATATTTT. Translation gives CASNPASSGNTIYF.

This sequence joins TRBV18 and TRBJ2-7; D is perhaps TRBD1 or TRBD2 (5 bases each). V lost 2 bases to trimming and J lost 4 bases, with 18 bases between them. Germline CDR1 reads KGHSH; CDR2 reads LQKENI. The CDR3 totals 16 residues. CDR3 region: CASSPIPGSGNYEQYV. CDR3 nucleotide sequence: TGTGCCAGCTCACCAATCCCGGGATCAGGGAATTACGAGCAGTACGTC.

V gene TRBV10-1 combines with J gene TRBJ2-3; D ambiguous. CDR1 is WNHNN and CDR2 is SYGVQD in the germline V gene (reference sequence). Trimming left V 4 bases short and J 0 bases short, with 8 bases between. CDR3 length: 14 amino acids. CDR3 loop: CASSVGISTDTQYF. As DNA, the CDR3 is TGCGCCAGCAGTGTTGGGATTAGCACAGATACGCAGTATTTT.

The chain has TRBV4-3 and TRBJ1-1; perhaps TRBD1 as D (5 bases). This CDR3 is 14 amino acids long. Germline loops: CDR1 LGHNA, CDR2 YSLEER. V lost 8 bases, J lost 0 bases, and 13 bases lay in between. The CDR3 reads CASSVGPMNTEAFF. DNA for the CDR3: TGCGCCAGCTCCGTGGGGCCCATGAACACTGAAGCTTTCTTT.

The chain combines TRBV11-1 with TRBJ1-1; unclear D gene. With 5 bases removed from V and 2 bases from J, the gap between germline ends came to 9 bases. The CDR3 consists of 13 residues. The V gene's germline CDR1 is SGHAT and CDR2 FQDESV (reference sequence). CDR3 sequence (DNA): TGTGCCAGCAGCCCCCGTTTAAACACTGAAGCTTTCTTT. Its protein product is CASSPRLNTEAFF. The variable domain in full, completed from reference TRBV11-1 and TRBJ1-1, reads EAEVAQSPRYKITEKSQAVAFWCDPISGHATLYWYRQILGQGPELLVQFQDESVVDDSQLPKDRFSAERLKGVDSTLKIQPAELGDSAMYLCASSPRLNTEAFFGQGTRLTVV.

The chain combines TRBV7-2 with TRBJ2-3; 7 nucleotides agree with TRBD2. The ends lost 3 bases at V and 1 base at J; junction bases unmatched: 4. The CDR3 is 15 amino acids. From germline, CDR1 is SGHTA and CDR2 FQGNSA. CDR3 nucleotides: TGTGCCAGCAGCTTTGAGCGGGGAGGCACAGATACGCAGTATTTT. Amino acid sequence: CASSFERGGTDTQYF.

This chain links TRBV7-8 with TRBJ1-1, with a tentative D call TRBD1 (5 bases). Trimming cost V 5 bases and J 1 base, with 14 bases left between them. CDR3 length: 15 amino acids. Per germline, CDR1 SGHVS and CDR2 FQNEAQ. CDR3 coding DNA: TGTGCCAGCAGCCCAAGACAGAATGCGAACACTGAAGCTTTCTTT. Its protein is CASSPRQNANTEAFF. Based on the CDR3 plus reference TRBV7-8 and TRBJ1-1, the full variable domain is GAGVSQSPRYKVAKRGQDVALRCDPISGHVSLFWYQQALGQGPEFLTYFQNEAQLDKSGLPSDRFFAERPEGSVSTLKIQRTQQEDSAVYLCASSPRQNANTEAFFGQGTRLTVV.

This chain links TRBV5-1 with TRBJ2-2; D remains unclear. In germline, CDR1 is SGHRS, CDR2 YFSETQ. V was shortened by 3 bases and J by 4 bases, with 10 bases between the two germline ends. The CDR3 extends over 14 amino acids. CDR3 sequence: CASSSAQATGELFF. CDR3 coding DNA: TGCGCCAGCAGCTCAGCCCAGGCCACCGGGGAGCTGTTTTTT.

The rearrangement uses TRBV4-1 and TRBJ2-4; TRBD1 matches 9 bases. V lost 4 bases to trimming and J lost 4 bases; unmatched junction nucleotides: 8. Per germline, CDR1 MGHRA and CDR2 YSYEKL. The CDR3 runs 16 residues. CDR3 sequence: CASSRFPQGAKNIQYF. In DNA form, the CDR3 reads TGCGCCAGCAGCCGATTTCCACAGGGGGCAAAAAACATTCAGTACTTC.

The chain joins TRBV28 to TRBJ2-7, with D possibly TRBD2 on 5 matching bases. The V and J ends lost 5 bases and 4 bases respectively, with 27 bases between them. Germline V gives CDR1 MDHEN, CDR2 SYDVKM. The CDR3 is made up of 18 amino acids. The CDR3 reads CASSPQAPTRAWAYEQYV. In DNA form, the CDR3 reads TGTGCCAGCAGTCCCCAGGCCCCGACGAGGGCGTGGGCGTACGAGCAGTACGTC.

V is TRBV6-5 and J is TRBJ2-7, with TRBD1 matching over 7 bases. Per the germline V gene, CDR1 is MNHEY and CDR2 is SVGAGI. This CDR3 has 15 amino acids. J lost 2 bases, V lost 4 bases, and 8 bases had no gene match. As DNA, the CDR3 is TGTGCCAGCAGTTTTTCGTCCGGGACAGCCTACGAGCAGTACGTC. Translation gives CASSFSSGTAYEQYV.

The chain has TRBV9 and TRBJ1-1; the D is unclear. The V and J ends lost 4 bases and 0 bases respectively, with 10 bases between them. The germline gives CDR1 SGDLS, CDR2 YYNGEE. The CDR3 runs to 14 residues. CDR3 sequence: CASSPFYMNTEAFF. In DNA form, the CDR3 reads TGTGCCAGCAGCCCTTTTTACATGAACACTGAAGCTTTCTTT.

This chain joins TRBV12-3 or TRBV12-4 and TRBJ1-2; 10 bases line up with TRBD1. Unmatched junction bases numbered 3, after V lost 6 bases and J lost 5 bases. This CDR3 contains 13 residues. In DNA, the CDR3 is TGTGCCAGCAGGGGACAGGGGAGGTATGGCTACACCTTC. Amino acid sequence: CASRGQGRYGYTF.

This sequence joins TRBV2 and TRBJ2-5; D might be TRBD1 or TRBD2, each matching 5 bases. The germline V gene encodes CDR1 SNHLY and CDR2 FYNNEI. The length of the CDR3 is 12 residues. V lost 6 bases and J 3 bases, leaving 8 bases between the germline ends. CDR3 DNA sequence: TGTGCCAGCAGCAGAGGGGAAGAGACCCAGTACTTC. Translated: CASSRGEETQYF.

V and J are TRBV2 and TRBJ1-1, with D possibly matching TRBD1 (6 bases). V gave up 4 bases and J gave up 4 bases, with 13 bases separating them. The CDR3 has 14 residues. CDR1 and CDR2 from the germline V gene are SNHLY and FYNNEI. This CDR3 reads CASSGQVLGTEAFF. CDR3 bases: TGTGCCAGCAGTGGACAGGTTTTGGGCACTGAAGCTTTCTTT.

The chain couples TRBV30 to TRBJ1-5, with D hard to call. The CDR3 has 13 amino acids. Germline CDR1 is GTSNPN and CDR2 is SVGIG (reference sequence). The V gene lost 0 bases and the J gene lost 2 bases, with 5 bases spanning the gap. Here the CDR3 reads CAWSVAGNQPQHF. For the CDR3, the DNA is TGTGCCTGGAGTGTGGCAGGCAATCAGCCCCAGCATTTT.

The J gene is TRBJ1-2, the V gene TRBV5-1, with TRBD1 matching over 11 bases. Looked up from germline, CDR1 is SGHRS and CDR2 is YFSETQ. The junction had 4 bases not matched to a gene; V was cut back by 5 bases and J by 7 bases. CDR3 length equals 13 residues. Here the CDR3 DNA reads TGCGCCAGCAGGGACAGGGGGCCCTTTGGCTACACCTTC. Protein product: CASRDRGPFGYTF.

The genes are TRBV7-9 and TRBJ1-3; D unclear. CDR3 length equals 17 residues. Trimming removed 1 base from V and 0 bases from J, with 13 bases in between. Per the germline V gene, CDR1 is SEHNR and CDR2 is FQNEAQ (reference sequence). The CDR3: CASSLDASLTSGNTIYF. DNA for the CDR3: TGTGCCAGCAGCTTAGATGCAAGCCTTACCTCTGGAAACACCATATATTTT.